This TCR beta chain was identified in a study of blood T cell repertoires in COVID-19. The CDR3 contains 14 residues. Germline CDR1 is SEHNR and CDR2 is FQNEAQ (reference sequence). J lost 3 bases, V lost 7 bases, and 6 bases had no gene match. In the original processing: The authors estimated nucleated cell counts from reference gene primer amplification. TCRdb's copy holds only in-frame clones and misses some; the assay was immunoSEQ multiplex PCR. D and trimming were read from the DNA, whereas the V and J calls and clone size are those reported in that table. The profile covers a few hundred thousand clones, with 70% to 90% appearing a single time and over 10% taken by the ten largest. This clone was observed once.

This TCR was sampled from a woman aged 45 to 65 with COVID-19, enrolled during active disease. Sequencing was performed on peripheral blood. V is TRBV7-9 and J is TRBJ2-5; 9 nucleotides agree with TRBD2. In DNA, the CDR3 is TGTGCCAGCAAGTGGCGGGGGGGCGAAGAGACCCAGTACTTC. Its translation: CASKWRGGEETQYF.